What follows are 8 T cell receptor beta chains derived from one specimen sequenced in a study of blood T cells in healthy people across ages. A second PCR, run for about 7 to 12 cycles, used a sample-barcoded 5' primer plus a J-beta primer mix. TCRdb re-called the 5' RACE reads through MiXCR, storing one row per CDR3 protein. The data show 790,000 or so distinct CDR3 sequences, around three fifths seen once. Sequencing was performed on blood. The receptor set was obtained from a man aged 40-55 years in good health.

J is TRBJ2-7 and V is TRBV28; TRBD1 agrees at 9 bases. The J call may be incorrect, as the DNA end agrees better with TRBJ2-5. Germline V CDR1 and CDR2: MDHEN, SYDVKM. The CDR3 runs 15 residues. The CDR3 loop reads CASRRTGVTRETQYF. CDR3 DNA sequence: TGTGCCAGCAGGAGGACAGGGGTGACACGAGAGACCCAGTACTTC.

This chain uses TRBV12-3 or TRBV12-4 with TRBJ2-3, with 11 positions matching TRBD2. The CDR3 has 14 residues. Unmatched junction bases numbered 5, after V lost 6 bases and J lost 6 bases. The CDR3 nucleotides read TGTGCCAGCAGGGTGGGACTAGCGGCCGATACGCAGTATTTT. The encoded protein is CASRVGLAADTQYF.

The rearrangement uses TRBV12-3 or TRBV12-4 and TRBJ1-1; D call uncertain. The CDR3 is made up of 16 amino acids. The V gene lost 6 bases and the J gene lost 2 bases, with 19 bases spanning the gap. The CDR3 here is CASSWARAMGNTEAFF. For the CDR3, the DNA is TGTGCCAGCAGCTGGGCGAGAGCGATGGGTAACACTGAAGCTTTCTTT.

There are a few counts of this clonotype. The CDR3 DNA follows: TGTGCCAGCAGCTTGGGGGCATGGACAGATACGCAGTATTTT. It encodes CASSLGAWTDTQYF. The chain joins TRBV5-5 to TRBJ2-3; D gene ambiguous. V lost 0 bases and J 3 bases, leaving 8 bases between the germline ends. This CDR3 has 14 residues. The germline V gene has CDR1 SGHKS and CDR2 YYEKEE (reference sequence).

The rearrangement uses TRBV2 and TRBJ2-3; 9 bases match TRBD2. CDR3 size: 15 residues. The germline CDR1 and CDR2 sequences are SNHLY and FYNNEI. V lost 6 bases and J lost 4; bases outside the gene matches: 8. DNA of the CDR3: TGTGCCAGCAGATTTCGGCCTAGCGGGGCAGATACGCAGTATTTT. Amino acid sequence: CASRFRPSGADTQYF.

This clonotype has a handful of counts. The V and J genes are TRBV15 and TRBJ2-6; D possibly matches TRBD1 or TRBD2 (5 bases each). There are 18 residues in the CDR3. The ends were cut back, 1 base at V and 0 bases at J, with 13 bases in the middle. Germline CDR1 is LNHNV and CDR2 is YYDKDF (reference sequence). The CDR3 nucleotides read TGTGCCACCAGCAGAGTTGGGGACCTTGGCTCTGGGGCCAACGTCCTGACTTTC. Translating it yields CATSRVGDLGSGANVLTF.

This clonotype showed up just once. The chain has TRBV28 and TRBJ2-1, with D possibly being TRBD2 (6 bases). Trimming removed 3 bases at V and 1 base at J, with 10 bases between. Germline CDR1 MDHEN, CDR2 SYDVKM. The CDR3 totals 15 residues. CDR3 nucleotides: TGTGCCAGCAGTTTGGCGCTAGCGTCCTACAATGAGCAGTTCTTC. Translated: CASSLALASYNEQFF. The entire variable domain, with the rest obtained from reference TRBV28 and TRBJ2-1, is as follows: DVKVTQSSRYLVKRTGEKVFLECVQDMDHENMFWYRQDPGLGLRLIYFSYDVKMKEKGDIPEGYSVSREKKERFSLILESASTNQTSMYLCASSLALASYNEQFFGPGTRLTVL.

CDR3 bases: TGTGCCAGCGCCCTGGCATACGGCTCCTACAATGAGCAGTTCTTC. It specifies CASALAYGSYNEQFF. The chain carries TRBV27 and TRBJ2-1; D is uncertain. Trimming took 8 bases from V and 0 from J, leaving 14 bases between them. Germline-derived CDR1 and CDR2 are MNHEY and SMNVEV (reference sequence). The CDR3 loop spans 15 amino acids.